This T cell receptor (beta chain) was found in a study of T cell repertoires in cytomegalovirus infection. Study context: As its CMV epitopes, the study selected recently identified HLA-C-restricted and well-studied HLA-B-restricted targets. CMV infection and matching HLA type were both indicated by public TCR beta signatures.

The sample holds a few counts of this clonotype. Its specificity is unknown. TCRdb fed the reads into MiXCR, producing one record per CDR3 protein. The sample carries fewer than 950,000 distinct CDR3 sequences, roughly 33% recorded once. The study, taken as a whole, reports: Frequencies of public TCR beta families were cumulated, and this identified carriers of CMV plus the relevant HLA. The study found HLA-C-restricted CMV-specific TCR beta clonotypes dominating the ex vivo response.

V gave up 5 bases and J gave up 4 bases, with 15 bases separating them. The CDR3 contains 14 residues. From germline, CDR1 is SGHVS and CDR2 FQNEAQ. The chain combines TRBV7-8 with TRBJ2-7; D assignment may be TRBD1 or TRBD2 (5 bases each). The receptor comes from a human donor in good health (CMV status not recorded). Some clones in this sample may be carry-over from other donors' samples. This material consisted of cultured CD8+ T cells from PBMCs, taken from culture after CMV antigen stimulation. CDR3 amino acids: CASSVKGRRYEQYF. In DNA form, the CDR3 reads TGTGCCAGCAGCGTGAAGGGACGGCGATACGAGCAGTACTTC.